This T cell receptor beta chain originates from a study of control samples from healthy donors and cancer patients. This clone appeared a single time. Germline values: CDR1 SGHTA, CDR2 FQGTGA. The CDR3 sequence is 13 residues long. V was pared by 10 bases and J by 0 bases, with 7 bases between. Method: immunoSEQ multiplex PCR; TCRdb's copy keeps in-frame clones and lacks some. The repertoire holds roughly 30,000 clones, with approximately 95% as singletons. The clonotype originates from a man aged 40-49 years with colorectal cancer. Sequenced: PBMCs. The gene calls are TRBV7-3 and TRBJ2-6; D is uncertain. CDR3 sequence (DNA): TGTGCCACAGCCCTCTCTGGGGCCAACGTCCTGACTTTC. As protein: CATALSGANVLTF.